Below, 15 T cell receptor beta chains from the same sample are listed, as sequenced in a study of tissue T cells after allogeneic stem cell transplantation. Repertoires were generated with immunoSEQ multiplex PCR, while TCRdb's copy carries only in-frame clones and drops some. This sample has approximately 630 clones, with about two thirds found just once. Material for sequencing was lymph node tissue. These TCRs come from a female BALB/c mouse in good health. MHC haplotype of the mouse line: H2-d.

In regard to this clone: Germline and genes: mouse. The read stops 1 residue short of the end of the CDR3; the missing end is completed from the germline J gene. The chain employs TRBV2 and TRBJ1-2; D possibly corresponds to TRBD1 (5 bases). Between the trimmed V and J ends, which lost 0 bases and 0 bases, there was a span of 5 bases. In germline, CDR1 is LGHNA, CDR2 YSYQKL. This CDR3 has 14 residues. The CDR3 loop reads CASSQDRANSDYTF. The sequenced part of the CDR3 DNA is TGTGCCAGCAGCCAAGACAGGGCAAACTCCGACTACACC.

Of note for this clone: Mouse names are used for the genes. Other DNA sequences in this sample translate to the same CDR3. The sequenced CDR3 bases are TGTGCCAGTAGCAGGATGGACAACCAGGCTCCGCTT. This encodes CASSRMDNQAPL. The CDR3, in full, reads CASSRMDNQAPLF. The chain carries TRBV13-3 and TRBJ1-5; D gene unclear. From the germline J gene comes the end of the CDR3, since the read stops 1 residue before it. V dropped 8 bases and J dropped 2 bases, with 11 bases sitting between them. This CDR3 comprises 13 residues. Germline V gene sequence: CDR1 NNHDY, CDR2 SYVADS.

A remark on this clone: Germline and genes here are mouse. Sequencing ends 1 residue short of the CDR3 end; the germline J gene provides the rest. J is TRBJ1-6 and V is TRBV13-1, with D uncertain. TRBJ1-6 is designated an ORF whose function remains uncertain. The CDR3 runs 13 residues. Germline lookup yields CDR1 NSHNY and CDR2 SYGAGN. V was clipped by 2 bases and J by 5 bases, with 5 bases between them. CDR3 in amino acids: CASSEGNNSPLYF. Incomplete CDR3 DNA: TGTGCCAGCAGTGAAGGGAATAATTCGCCCCTCTAC.

Concerning this clone itself: Gene names and germline refer to mouse. The DNA ends 1 residue before the CDR3 does, and the rest of the CDR3 is filled in from the germline J gene. V usage is TRBV2 and J usage is TRBJ1-3, with D hard to call. The germline CDR1 and CDR2 sequences are LGHNA and YSYQKL. This CDR3 spans 11 amino acids. Trimming left V 3 bases short and J 7 bases short, with 4 bases between. The CDR3 protein is CASSHDNTLYF. The CDR3 DNA, read in part, is TGTGCCAGCAGCCACGACAATACGCTCTAT.

Note on this clone: Here the gene names and germline are mouse. The CDR3 extends 1 residue past the end of the read, so its final part is completed from the germline J gene. This chain joins TRBV5 and TRBJ1-6; D call uncertain. TRBJ1-6 is recorded as an ORF, its role being uncertain. Trimming left V 1 base short and J 7 bases short, with 2 bases between. Germline loops: CDR1 LGHNA, CDR2 YNLKQL (reference sequence). The CDR3 spans 12 residues. The sequenced part of the CDR3 DNA is TGTGCCAGCAGCCAAGGGAATTCGCCCCTCTAC. Amino acid sequence: CASSQGNSPLY. In full, the CDR3 reads CASSQGNSPLYF.

As for this clone: The genes are named according to mouse. The read terminates 1 residue ahead of where the CDR3 ends, so the germline J gene completes it. J is TRBJ1-1 and V is TRBV13-1; D remains unclear. The CDR3 runs 14 residues. Germline V gene lookup returns CDR1 NSHNY and CDR2 SYGAGN. With 0 bases removed from V and 3 bases from J, the gap between germline ends came to 9 bases. The covered CDR3 bases are TGTGCCAGCAGTGATGTGGGGAGGGACACAGAAGTCTTC. This translates into CASSDVGRDTEVF. The full CDR3 protein is CASSDVGRDTEVFF.

Of note for this clone: The genes are named according to mouse. The read finishes 1 residue shy of the CDR3 end, and the germline J gene is used to complete it. This rearrangement joins TRBV31 to TRBJ2-2, with 7 bases that match TRBD2. Germline loops: CDR1 GKSSPN, CDR2 SITVG. CDR3 size: 13 residues. After removal of 3 bases from V and 4 bases from J, the junction contained 2 bases not matched to a gene. This CDR3 reads CAWRAGGTGQLYF. Incomplete CDR3 DNA: TGTGCCTGGAGGGCTGGGGGCACCGGGCAGCTCTAC. Combining the CDR3 with reference TRBV31 and TRBJ2-2 gives the whole variable domain AQTIHQWPVAEIKAVGSPLSLGCTIKGKSSPNLYWYWQATGGTLQQLFYSITVGQVESVVQLNLSASRPKDDQFILSTEKLLLSHSGFYLCAWRAGGTGQLYFGEGSKLTVL.

In the case of this clone: The gene symbols are mouse symbols. The read gets to within 1 residue of the CDR3 end, and the germline J gene fills in the rest. The rearrangement joins TRBV13-1 to TRBJ1-3, with TRBD1 matching over 10 bases. With V trimmed by 3 bases and J by 4 bases, 4 bases remained unmatched. The CDR3 has 15 amino acids. Germline lookup yields CDR1 NSHNY and CDR2 SYGAGN. This CDR3 reads CASSAGTGVGNTLYF. The CDR3 DNA, read in part, is TGTGCCAGCAGTGCCGGGACAGGGGTGGGAAATACGCTCTAT.

About this clone: Gene names refer to mouse genes. The CDR3 extends 1 residue past the end of the read, so its final part is completed from the germline J gene. This chain links TRBV13-3 with TRBJ2-7; 11 positions match TRBD1. The CDR3 covers 14 residues. V was pared by 5 bases and J by 4 bases, with 5 bases of the junction left unmatched. Germline CDR1 is NNHDY and CDR2 is SYVADS. The CDR3 sequence is CASRSGTGGYEQYF. The covered CDR3 bases are TGTGCCAGCAGGTCCGGGACAGGGGGGTATGAACAGTAC.

The sample holds a few counts of this clone. All gene names here are mouse names. The read gets to within 1 residue of the CDR3 end, and the germline J gene fills in the rest. The genes are TRBV5 and TRBJ2-7, with TRBD2 identical over 13 bases. The CDR3 sequence is 19 residues long. Germline trimming cut 0 bases from V and 0 bases from J; bases unmatched to any gene: 8. Germline lookup yields CDR1 LGHNA and CDR2 YNLKQL (reference sequence). CDR3 sequence: CASSQDRDWGGRSSYEQYF. The CDR3 DNA, read in part, is TGTGCCAGCAGCCAAGATCGGGACTGGGGGGGTCGAAGCTCCTATGAACAGTAC.

A word on this clone: Gene and germline names: mouse. The CDR3 end is not reached by the read, which stops 1 residue before it; the germline J gene fills it in. The chain couples TRBV19 to TRBJ1-4; no clear D. The CDR3 runs to 14 residues. V was shortened by 5 bases and J by 5 bases, with 13 bases between the two germline ends. Germline V gene lookup returns CDR1 FNHDT and CDR2 SITEND (reference sequence). The covered CDR3 bases are TGTGCCAGCAGCCCCGGAAGAGGGAACGAAAGATTATTT. This codes for CASSPGRGNERLF. The entire CDR3 protein reads CASSPGRGNERLFF.

As to this clone: Gene and germline names: mouse. The DNA ends 1 residue before the CDR3 does, and the rest of the CDR3 is filled in from the germline J gene. The chain is built from TRBV13-1 and TRBJ2-5, with TRBD2 matching over 11 bases. The CDR3 consists of 13 residues. Trimming cost V 4 bases and J 6 bases; bases outside gene matches: 1. Germline assignment: CDR1 NSHNY and CDR2 SYGAGN. Partial CDR3 DNA: TGTGCCAGCAGTCGGGACTGGGGGGACACCCAGTAC. It is translated as CASSRDWGDTQY. The CDR3, in full, reads CASSRDWGDTQYF.

Points on this clone: Mouse gene names and germline throughout. The missing CDR3 end, 1 residue past where the read stops, is filled in from the germline J gene. This chain joins TRBV5 and TRBJ1-4; D not certain. This CDR3 has 15 amino acids. The germline gives CDR1 LGHNA, CDR2 YNLKQL (reference sequence). Trimming removed 0 bases from V and 3 bases from J, with 8 bases in between. The CDR3 region is CASSQEGGTNERLFF. The sequenced part of the CDR3 DNA is TGTGCCAGCAGCCAAGAAGGAGGGACCAACGAAAGATTATTT.

Note on this clone: The listed genes are named as in mouse. The read stops 1 residue short of the end of the CDR3; the missing end is completed from the germline J gene. V usage is TRBV14 and J usage is TRBJ1-3; no clear D gene. The V and J ends lost 0 bases and 6 bases respectively, with 7 bases between them. The CDR3 is 13 amino acids. CDR1 and CDR2 from the germline V gene are SGHDT and FRDEAV. The CDR3 bases that were read are TGTGCCAGCAGTTTCTCGACAACAAATACGCTCTAT. It translates to CASSFSTTNTLY. The entire CDR3 protein reads CASSFSTTNTLYF.

Notes on this clone: The gene symbols are mouse symbols. Read data end 1 residue before the CDR3 end; the end is taken from the germline J gene. This sequence joins TRBV31 and TRBJ1-6, with 9 positions matching TRBD1. TRBJ1-6 is sorted into the ORF group, with uncertain function. Germline CDR1 GKSSPN, CDR2 SITVG. J gave up 3 bases and V 1 base, and 4 bases lay outside the gene matches. The CDR3 loop spans 16 amino acids. Incomplete CDR3 DNA: TGTGCCTGGAGTCCACCGGGACAGGGCTATAATTCGCCCCTCTAC. It specifies CAWSPPGQGYNSPLY. The entire CDR3 reads CAWSPPGQGYNSPLYF.